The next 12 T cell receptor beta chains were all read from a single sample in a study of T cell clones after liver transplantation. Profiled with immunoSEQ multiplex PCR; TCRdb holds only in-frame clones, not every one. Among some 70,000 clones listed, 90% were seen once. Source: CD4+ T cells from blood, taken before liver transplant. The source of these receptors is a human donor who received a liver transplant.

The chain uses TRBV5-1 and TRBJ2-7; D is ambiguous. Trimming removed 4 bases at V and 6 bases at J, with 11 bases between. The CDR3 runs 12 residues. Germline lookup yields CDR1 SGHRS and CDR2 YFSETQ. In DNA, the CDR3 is TGCGCCAGCAGCGTCCCTAGTGCCGAGCAGTACTTC. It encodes CASSVPSAEQYF.

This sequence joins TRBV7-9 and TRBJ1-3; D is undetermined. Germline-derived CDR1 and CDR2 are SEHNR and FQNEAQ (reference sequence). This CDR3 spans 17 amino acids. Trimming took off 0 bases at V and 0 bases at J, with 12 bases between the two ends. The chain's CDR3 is CASSLARPLSSGNTIYF. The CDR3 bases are TGTGCCAGCAGCTTAGCGCGACCCCTGAGCTCTGGAAACACCATATATTTT.

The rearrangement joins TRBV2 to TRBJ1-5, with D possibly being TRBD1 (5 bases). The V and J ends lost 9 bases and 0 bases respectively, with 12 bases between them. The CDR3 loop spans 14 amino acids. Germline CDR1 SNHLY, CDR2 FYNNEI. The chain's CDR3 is CASKSDNSNQPQHF. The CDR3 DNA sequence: TGTGCCAGTAAATCGGACAATAGCAATCAGCCCCAGCATTTT.

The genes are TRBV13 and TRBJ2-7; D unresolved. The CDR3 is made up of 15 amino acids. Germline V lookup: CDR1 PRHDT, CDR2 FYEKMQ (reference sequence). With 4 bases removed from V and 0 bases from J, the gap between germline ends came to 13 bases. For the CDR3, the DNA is TGTGCCAGCAGCTCCATTGGGCCCTCCTCCTACGAGCAGTACTTC. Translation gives CASSSIGPSSYEQYF. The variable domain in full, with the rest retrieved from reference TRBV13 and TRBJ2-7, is AAGVIQSPRHLIKEKRETATLKCYPIPRHDTVYWYQQGPGQDPQFLISFYEKMQSDKGSIPDRFSAQQFSDYHSELNMSSLELGDSALYFCASSSIGPSSYEQYFGPGTRLTVT.

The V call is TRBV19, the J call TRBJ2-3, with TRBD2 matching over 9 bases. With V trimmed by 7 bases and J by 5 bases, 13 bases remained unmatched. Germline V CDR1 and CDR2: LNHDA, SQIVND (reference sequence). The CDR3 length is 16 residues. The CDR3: CASTTSAGGRVDTQYF. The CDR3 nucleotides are TGTGCCAGTACCACTTCCGCGGGAGGGCGCGTAGATACGCAGTATTTT.

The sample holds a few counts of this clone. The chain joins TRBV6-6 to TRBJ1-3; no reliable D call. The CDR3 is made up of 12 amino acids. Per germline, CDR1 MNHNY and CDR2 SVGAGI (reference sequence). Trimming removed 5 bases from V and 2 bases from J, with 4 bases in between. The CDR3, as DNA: TGTGCCAGCAGTCCCACTGGAAACACCATATATTTT. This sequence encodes CASSPTGNTIYF.

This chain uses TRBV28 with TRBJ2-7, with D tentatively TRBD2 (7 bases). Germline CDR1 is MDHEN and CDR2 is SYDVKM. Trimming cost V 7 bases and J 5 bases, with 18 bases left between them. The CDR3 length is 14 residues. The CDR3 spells CASTPGQGRDEQYF. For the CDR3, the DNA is TGTGCCAGCACCCCCGGGCAGGGGAGGGACGAGCAGTACTTC.

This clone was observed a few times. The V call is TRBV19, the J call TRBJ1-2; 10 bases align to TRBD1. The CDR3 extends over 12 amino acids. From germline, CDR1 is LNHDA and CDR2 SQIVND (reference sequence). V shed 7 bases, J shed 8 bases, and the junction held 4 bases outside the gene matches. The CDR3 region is CASKDRGQGYTF. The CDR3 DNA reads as TGTGCCAGTAAAGACAGGGGGCAAGGCTACACCTTC.

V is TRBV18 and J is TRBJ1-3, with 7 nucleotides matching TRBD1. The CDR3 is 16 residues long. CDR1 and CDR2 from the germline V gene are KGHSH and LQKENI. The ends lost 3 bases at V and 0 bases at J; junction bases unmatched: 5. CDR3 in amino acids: CASSPGQADSGNTIYF. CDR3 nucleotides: TGTGCCAGCTCACCCGGACAGGCGGACTCTGGAAACACCATATATTTT.

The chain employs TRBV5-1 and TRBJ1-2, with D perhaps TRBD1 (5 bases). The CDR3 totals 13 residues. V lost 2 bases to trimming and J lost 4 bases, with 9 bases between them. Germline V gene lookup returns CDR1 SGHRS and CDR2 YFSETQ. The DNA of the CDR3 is TGCGCCAGCAGCTTCGGGACGAGCTATGGCTACACCTTC. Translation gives CASSFGTSYGYTF.

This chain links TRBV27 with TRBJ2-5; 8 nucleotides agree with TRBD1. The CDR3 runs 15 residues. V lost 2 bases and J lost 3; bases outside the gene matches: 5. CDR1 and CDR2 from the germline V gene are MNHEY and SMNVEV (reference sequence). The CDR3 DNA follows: TGTGCCAGCAGTTTACAGGGGGCTTTTAAAGAGACCCAGTACTTC. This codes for CASSLQGAFKETQYF.

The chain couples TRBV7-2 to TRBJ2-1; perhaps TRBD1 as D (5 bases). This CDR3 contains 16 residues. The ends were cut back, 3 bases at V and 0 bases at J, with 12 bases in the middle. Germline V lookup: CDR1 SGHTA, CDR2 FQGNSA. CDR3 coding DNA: TGTGCCAGCAGCTTCGTTATCAGGGTCTCCTACAATGAGCAGTTCTTC. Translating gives CASSFVIRVSYNEQFF.